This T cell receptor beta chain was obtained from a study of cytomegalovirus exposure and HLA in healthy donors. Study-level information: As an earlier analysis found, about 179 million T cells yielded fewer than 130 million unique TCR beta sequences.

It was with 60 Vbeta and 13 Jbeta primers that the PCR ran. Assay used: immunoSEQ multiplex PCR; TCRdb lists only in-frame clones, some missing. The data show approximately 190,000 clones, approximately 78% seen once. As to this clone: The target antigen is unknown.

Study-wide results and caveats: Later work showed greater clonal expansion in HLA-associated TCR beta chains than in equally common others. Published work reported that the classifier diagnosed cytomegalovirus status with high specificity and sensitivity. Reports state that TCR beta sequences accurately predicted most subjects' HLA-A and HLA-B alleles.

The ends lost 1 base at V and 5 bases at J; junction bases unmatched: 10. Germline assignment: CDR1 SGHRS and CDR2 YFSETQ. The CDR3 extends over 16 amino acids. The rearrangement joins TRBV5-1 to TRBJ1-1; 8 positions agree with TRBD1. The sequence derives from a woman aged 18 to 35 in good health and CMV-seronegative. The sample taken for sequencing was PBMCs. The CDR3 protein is CASSLLGQAGLTEAFF. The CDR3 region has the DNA TGCGCCAGCAGCTTGCTGGGACAGGCAGGATTGACTGAAGCTTTCTTT.